This record covers a single TCR beta chain. Repertoires were generated with immunoSEQ multiplex PCR, while TCRdb's copy carries only in-frame clones and drops some. The sample yields around 20,000 clones, more than 80% seen once. This sample is drawn from a study of control samples from healthy donors and cancer patients. The specimen sequenced was PBMCs. The TCR comes from a man aged 55 to 70 with head and neck cancer.

CDR3 in amino acids: CATSDFGGEQFF. The DNA for the CDR3 is TGTGCCACCAGTGATTTCGGAGGTGAGCAGTTCTTC. The rearrangement joins TRBV24-1 to TRBJ2-1; perhaps TRBD2 as D (5 bases). CDR3 length: 12 amino acids. Germline V gene lookup returns CDR1 KGHDR and CDR2 SFDVKD. Between the trimmed V and J ends, which lost 1 base and 9 bases, there was a span of 6 bases.